This is a list of T cell receptor beta chains from one sample in a study of blood T cell repertoires in COVID-19. TCRdb's copy holds only in-frame clones and misses some; the assay was immunoSEQ multiplex PCR. The data contain around 250,000 clones, approximately 83% of them singletons. Sequencing used PBMCs or T cells enriched from blood (not recorded which). All receptors derive from a woman between 45 and 60 years old who had recovered from COVID-19. Both conserved end residues are part of each CDR3. The order of the fields is J gene, V gene, CDR3 protein.

J: TRBJ1-2; V: TRBV15; CDR3: CATSRGTGYGYTF
J: TRBJ2-7; V: TRBV5-1; CDR3: CASSLSGQGREQYF
J: TRBJ1-3; V: TRBV30; CDR3: CAWSASVSGNTIYF
J: TRBJ2-1; V: TRBV28; CDR3: CASSFGTGGFYEQFF
J: TRBJ2-7; V: TRBV5-6; CDR3: CASSLGLAGAYEQYF
J: TRBJ1-6; V: TRBV28; CDR3: CASSTGQANNSPLHF
J: TRBJ2-2; V: TRBV27; CDR3: CASSLEGTGELFF
J: TRBJ2-1; V: TRBV4-2; CDR3: CASSQASYLAAKHNEQFF
J: TRBJ1-5; V: TRBV7-6; CDR3: CASSLDAGINQPQHF
J: TRBJ2-6; V: TRBV29-1; CDR3: CSAKSSGANVLTF
J: TRBJ2-1; V: TRBV11-2; CDR3: CASSLHQANNEQFF
J: TRBJ2-3; V: TRBV2; CDR3: CASSVWTGSTDTQYF
J: TRBJ1-6; V: TRBV10-3; CDR3: CAISDILTGYNSPLHF
J: TRBJ2-7; V: TRBV5-4; CDR3: CASSLPGLADSYEQYF
J: TRBJ2-2; V: TRBV5-1; CDR3: CASSWEGETGELFF
J: TRBJ2-3; V: TRBV9; CDR3: CASSEAGSDTQYF
J: TRBJ2-1; V: TRBV9; CDR3: CASSVTSGYYNEQFF
J: TRBJ2-7; V: TRBV6-2/TRBV6-3; CDR3: CASSFRDRVNEQYF
J: TRBJ2-7; V: TRBV28; CDR3: CASSLNGAGLYEQYF
J: TRBJ1-1; V: TRBV10-1; CDR3: CASSEGTGMSTEAFF
J: TRBJ1-5; V: TRBV27; CDR3: CASSFQGRNQPQHF
J: TRBJ1-5; V: TRBV6-5; CDR3: CASRRTADSNQPQHF
J: TRBJ2-5; V: TRBV5-1; CDR3: CASSFSTEETQYF
J: TRBJ2-1; V: TRBV5-1; CDR3: CASLPLEGSYNEQFF
J: TRBJ1-2; V: TRBV18; CDR3: CASSPPVTGTGDNYGYTF
J: TRBJ2-1; V: TRBV14; CDR3: CASSLTGLAGVEQFF
J: TRBJ2-5; V: TRBV18; CDR3: CASSPPAATSGTQYF
J: TRBJ1-6; V: TRBV5-8; CDR3: CASSSAPGTGVEGSPLHF
J: TRBJ1-3; V: TRBV29-1; CDR3: CSVDSGTAGNTIYF
J: TRBJ2-2; V: TRBV2; CDR3: CASNGALANTGELFF
J: TRBJ2-3; V: TRBV5-1; CDR3: CASSMIRPNREEYTQYF
J: TRBJ2-2; V: TRBV7-9; CDR3: CASREGDVGELFF
J: TRBJ1-6; V: TRBV7-8; CDR3: CATSTGAGDSPLHF
J: TRBJ2-1; V: TRBV9; CDR3: CASSVTSGGSSYNEQFF
J: TRBJ2-1; V: TRBV5-1; CDR3: CASSLVGSGINEQFF
J: TRBJ2-2; V: TRBV28; CDR3: CASGSLQGNTGELFF
J: TRBJ2-5; V: TRBV28; CDR3: CASSPMTGQETQYF
J: TRBJ2-1; V: TRBV6-1; CDR3: CASSEGVRTSGIEQFF
J: TRBJ2-5; V: TRBV29-1; CDR3: CSVERETQYF
J: TRBJ2-7; V: TRBV28; CDR3: CASSSGGQGAYEQYF
J: TRBJ2-7; V: TRBV4-1; CDR3: CASSQTPSGTYEQYF
J: TRBJ2-1; V: TRBV18; CDR3: CASSPGTVIGEQFF
J: TRBJ1-3; V: TRBV28; CDR3: CASRITGGKGNTIYF
J: TRBJ2-7; V: TRBV10-3; CDR3: CAISEGGANAYEQYF
J: TRBJ1-6; V: TRBV9; CDR3: CASSVSGLGSPLHF
J: TRBJ1-2; V: TRBV6-5; CDR3: CASSYGRDNYGYTF
J: TRBJ2-7; V: TRBV27; CDR3: CANRNPTPGLVLFEQYF
J: TRBJ2-1; V: TRBV9; CDR3: CASSVVGSTKFF
J: TRBJ1-4; V: TRBV10-3; CDR3: CAITQGGQAGQGEKLFF
J: TRBJ2-1; V: TRBV27; CDR3: CASSLAGGLDNEQFF
J: TRBJ2-7; V: TRBV30; CDR3: CAWSGDGLAGALGSYEQYF
J: TRBJ1-2; V: TRBV2; CDR3: CASRGQPNYGYTF
J: TRBJ2-5; V: TRBV5-1; CDR3: CASSWGEPETQYF
J: TRBJ1-5; V: TRBV28; CDR3: CASSWTGANQPQHF
J: TRBJ2-7; V: TRBV24-1; CDR3: CATSDPDSHQQYF
J: TRBJ2-1; V: TRBV3-1/TRBV3-2; CDR3: CASSPGLGSYNEQFF